The 10 T cell receptor beta chains below were found in one sample sequenced in a study of identifying expanded T cells in peripheral blood. The method was immunoSEQ multiplex PCR; TCRdb's version includes in-frame clones alone and lacks a portion of them. The sample carries about 90,000 clones, approximately 83% recorded once. Sequenced input: blood. The receptors shown here come from a person aged 18 to 69 in good health.

The CDR3 DNA sequence: TGCGCCAGCAGCCCCGAAGAGGGACAGGGCTATGAAAAACTGTTTTTT. Protein sequence: CASSPEEGQGYEKLFF. The V gene is TRBV4-3, the J gene TRBJ1-4, with TRBD1 matching over 9 bases. The CDR3 is 16 residues long. The germline CDR1 and CDR2 sequences are LGHNA and YSLEER. The V gene end was trimmed by 4 bases and the J gene end by 6 bases; junction bases not matched to a gene: 9.

The genes are TRBV9 and TRBJ1-2, with a tentative D call TRBD1 (6 bases). The CDR3 contains 15 residues. The V and J ends lost 3 bases and 7 bases respectively, with 19 bases between them. CDR1 and CDR2 from the germline V gene are SGDLS and YYNGEE. The CDR3 spells CASSGARGHRGGYTF. The CDR3 DNA follows: TGTGCCAGCAGCGGGGCCAGGGGCCACCGGGGTGGCTACACCTTC.

The chain employs TRBV27 and TRBJ2-5, with a tentative D call TRBD1 (6 bases). Trimming stripped 3 bases from V and 0 bases from J, with 14 bases between. This CDR3 has 16 residues. Germline loops: CDR1 MNHEY, CDR2 SMNVEV (reference sequence). Here the CDR3 reads CASSLYTGKYQETQYF. In DNA form, the CDR3 reads TGTGCCAGCAGTTTGTATACAGGGAAGTACCAAGAGACCCAGTACTTC.

J is TRBJ1-3 and V is TRBV27; 7 nucleotides line up with TRBD1. This CDR3 has 13 amino acids. From germline, CDR1 is MNHEY and CDR2 SMNVEV (reference sequence). V lost 3 bases and J lost 7; bases outside the gene matches: 3. CDR3 bases: TGTGCCAGCAGTTTCAGGGGGGGGAACACCATATATTTT. It specifies CASSFRGGNTIYF.

The chain joins TRBV5-4 to TRBJ1-2; no firm D call. Germline CDR1 SGHNT, CDR2 YYREEE (reference sequence). With 4 bases removed from V and 4 bases from J, the gap between germline ends came to 11 bases. The CDR3 totals 13 residues. The CDR3 loop reads CASSPASSYGYTF. As DNA, the CDR3 is TGTGCCAGCAGCCCTGCGTCTTCCTATGGCTACACCTTC.

Only one count was recorded for this clone. V usage is TRBV7-6 and J usage is TRBJ1-1; the D gene is possibly TRBD1 (6 bases). Germline CDR1 is SGHVS and CDR2 is FNYEAQ. The CDR3 has 13 amino acids. Trimming cost V 3 bases and J 6 bases, with 11 bases left between them. CDR3 DNA: TGTGCCAGCAGCTTTAACAGGGTATCTGAAGCTTTCTTT. This translates into CASSFNRVSEAFF.

The CDR3 DNA sequence: TGCGCCAGCAGCCAAGAGCAGGCCCCGCTATACTATGGCTACACCTTC. Translated: CASSQEQAPLYYGYTF. The V and J genes are TRBV4-3 and TRBJ1-2; D is unclear. Between the trimmed V and J ends, which lost 0 bases and 3 bases, there was a span of 14 bases. Looked up from germline, CDR1 is LGHNA and CDR2 is YSLEER. The CDR3 is made up of 16 amino acids.

The rearrangement links TRBV7-9 to TRBJ1-2; D gene ambiguous. V was clipped by 3 bases and J by 8 bases, with 13 bases between them. The germline CDR1 and CDR2 sequences are SEHNR and FQNEAQ (reference sequence). The CDR3 length is 13 residues. The CDR3, as DNA: TGTGCCAGCAGCTTCCGGGAAGAGGACGGCTACACCTTC. It specifies CASSFREEDGYTF.

V gene TRBV6-1 combines with J gene TRBJ1-4; tentatively, D is TRBD1 (5 bases). The CDR3 extends over 15 amino acids. The V end lost 2 bases, the J end lost 4 bases, and 11 bases lay between the germline ends. Germline V CDR1 and CDR2: MNHNS, SASEGT. CDR3 DNA sequence: TGTGCCAGCAGTGAAACGCAGGGTTATAATGAAAAACTGTTTTTT. It encodes CASSETQGYNEKLFF.

In its sample, this clone ranks as medium-sized. The gene calls are TRBV30 and TRBJ1-1, with no clear D. This CDR3 is 12 amino acids long. Germline V gives CDR1 GTSNPN, CDR2 SVGIG (reference sequence). V was shortened by 6 bases and J by 2 bases, with 10 bases between the two germline ends. CDR3 in amino acids: CACSDGNTEAFF. In DNA form, the CDR3 reads TGTGCCTGCTCGGACGGCAACACTGAAGCTTTCTTT.